A single sample gave rise to the 28 T cell receptor beta chains below, sequenced in a study of T-cell memory formation after mild COVID-19. MiXCR, run by TCRdb on the 5' RACE reads, gives a single entry per CDR3 protein. The data show around 200,000 distinct CDR3 sequences, with roughly a tenth seen just once and 2.5% to 3.5% held by the top ten. Sequencing was performed on PBMCs or a T cell subset sorted from them (not recorded which). Receptors originate from a man aged 18 to 29 who had mild COVID-19 (a few samples of this study predate the infection). Cell type and time point are not known.

The table lists this clonotype with a few counts. The V call is TRBV20-1, the J call TRBJ2-7; the D call may be TRBD1 or TRBD2 (5 bases each). Trimming stripped 1 base from V and 0 bases from J, with 10 bases between. The CDR3 is made up of 14 amino acids. The germline gives CDR1 DFQATT, CDR2 SNEGSKA (reference sequence). CDR3 region: CSARVPGGSYEQYF. The CDR3 nucleotides are TGCAGTGCTAGAGTCCCTGGGGGCTCCTACGAGCAGTACTTC.

This chain joins TRBV12-3 or TRBV12-4 and TRBJ1-2; weak D call: TRBD1 (6 bases). This CDR3 has 13 residues. V dropped 3 bases and J dropped 6 bases, with 11 bases sitting between them. CDR3 sequence (DNA): TGTGCCAGCAGTTTGGGGGCGCTCGATGGCTACACCTTC. As protein: CASSLGALDGYTF.

The V gene is TRBV4-1, the J gene TRBJ2-1; D tentatively reads TRBD1 or TRBD2 (5 bases each). V lost 5 bases and J 4 bases, leaving 15 bases between the germline ends. The germline V gene encodes CDR1 MGHRA and CDR2 YSYEKL. The CDR3 contains 15 residues. The CDR3 here is CASSGVGVAYNEQFF. CDR3 sequence (DNA): TGCGCCAGCAGCGGCGTGGGGGTAGCTTACAATGAGCAGTTCTTC.

The chain carries TRBV4-1 and TRBJ2-7; 7 positions match TRBD2. V gave up 2 bases and J gave up 5 bases; unmatched junction bases: 6. This CDR3 is built from 14 residues. Per the germline V gene, CDR1 is MGHRA and CDR2 is YSYEKL. The CDR3 sequence is CASSQMQGGDEQYF. CDR3 nucleotides: TGCGCCAGCAGCCAAATGCAGGGAGGGGACGAGCAGTACTTC.

This clonotype appeared many times. The chain combines TRBV7-2 with TRBJ2-7; 7 bases agree with TRBD1. The CDR3 runs 14 residues. The V gene's germline CDR1 is SGHTA and CDR2 FQGNSA. The V gene end was trimmed by 3 bases and the J gene end by 3 bases; junction bases not matched to a gene: 5. The CDR3 reads CASSFGQEYYEQYF. The CDR3 region has the DNA TGTGCCAGCAGCTTTGGACAGGAGTACTACGAGCAGTACTTC.

A few counts support this clonotype. This chain uses TRBV9 with TRBJ2-1; a possible D gene is TRBD1 (6 bases). The V end was cut by 0 bases, the J end by 2 bases, with 12 bases between. This CDR3 is 16 amino acids long. CDR1 SGDLS and CDR2 YYNGEE come from the germline V gene. CDR3 region: CASSVGQVGPYNEQFF. Here the CDR3 DNA reads TGTGCCAGCAGCGTAGGACAGGTAGGCCCCTACAATGAGCAGTTCTTC.

This clonotype was observed many times. This chain links TRBV6-5 with TRBJ2-5; D uncertain. Trimming pared 10 bases from V and 2 bases from J, leaving 20 bases between. The germline CDR1 and CDR2 sequences are MNHEY and SVGAGI. This CDR3 is 15 amino acids long. The CDR3 is CATGRFRAHQETQYF. In DNA, the CDR3 is TGTGCCACCGGGCGTTTTCGGGCACATCAAGAGACCCAGTACTTC.

This clonotype was seen a handful of times. The chain has TRBV5-1 and TRBJ2-2; D remains ambiguous. Germline V CDR1 and CDR2: SGHRS, YFSETQ. The length of the CDR3 is 15 residues. V gave up 1 base and J gave up 5 bases, with 12 bases separating them. DNA for the CDR3: TGCGCCAGCAGCTTGTCTGGAGTTACAACCGGGGAGCTGTTTTTT. Protein: CASSLSGVTTGELFF.

The chain has TRBV6-2 or TRBV6-3 and TRBJ2-1; 8 bases agree with TRBD1. The CDR3 length is 18 residues. Germline CDR1 and CDR2: MNHEY and SVGEGT. With 0 bases clipped from V and 1 base from J, the junction kept 8 bases outside the gene matches. CDR3 sequence: CASSYSEQGVGSYNEQFF. DNA for the CDR3: TGTGCCAGCAGTTACTCGGAACAGGGGGTCGGTTCCTACAATGAGCAGTTCTTC.

The chain is built from TRBV5-1 and TRBJ1-1, with D possibly matching TRBD1 (5 bases). This CDR3 has 13 residues. Looked up from germline, CDR1 is SGHRS and CDR2 is YFSETQ. Trimming took off 5 bases at V and 5 bases at J, with 13 bases between the two ends. The CDR3: CASSTLGGTEAFF. CDR3 bases: TGCGCCAGCAGTACCCTCGGGGGGACTGAAGCTTTCTTT.

This clonotype was detected many times. The chain couples TRBV7-2 to TRBJ2-5; D unclear. The CDR3 contains 14 residues. Germline V gene data show CDR1 as SGHTA and CDR2 as FQGNSA. Trimming pared 0 bases from V and 0 bases from J, leaving 5 bases between. As DNA, the CDR3 is TGTGCCAGCAGCTTAGCGGGGAACCAAGAGACCCAGTACTTC. Protein sequence: CASSLAGNQETQYF.

The genes are TRBV2 and TRBJ1-2; 8 bases line up with TRBD1. The CDR3 has 12 residues. In germline, CDR1 is SNHLY, CDR2 FYNNEI. V was pared by 8 bases and J by 6 bases, with 5 bases of the junction left unmatched. The CDR3 here is CASQGQDDGYTF. The CDR3 DNA reads as TGTGCCAGCCAGGGACAGGATGATGGCTACACCTTC.

V is TRBV6-5 and J is TRBJ2-7; D not resolved. Per germline, CDR1 MNHEY and CDR2 SVGAGI. Trimming stripped 10 bases from V and 1 base from J, with 14 bases between. The CDR3 spans 13 residues. The CDR3 bases are TGTGCCACCCGTAATGGGATATCCTACGAGCAGTACTTC. It translates to CATRNGISYEQYF.

The genes are TRBV18 and TRBJ2-4; TRBD2 might be the D (5 bases). Trimming pared 3 bases from V and 6 bases from J, leaving 18 bases between. The germline V gene has CDR1 KGHSH and CDR2 LQKENI. The CDR3 loop spans 16 amino acids. In DNA, the CDR3 is TGTGCCAGCTCACCCTCTGGAGGTCCCAGAGGAAACATTCAGTACTTC. Translation: CASSPSGGPRGNIQYF.

The CDR3 DNA reads TGTGCCAGCAGCCAGGGAGCGGGGGGTCCAGATACGCAGTATTTT. Translated, it gives CASSQGAGGPDTQYF. The gene calls are TRBV4-2 and TRBJ2-3, with 9 nucleotides matching TRBD2. Germline V gives CDR1 LGHNA, CDR2 YNFKEQ. The CDR3 is 15 residues long. The junction had 5 bases not matched to a gene; V was cut back by 3 bases and J by 4 bases.

CDR3 DNA: TGTGCCAGCAGCCCCGGCAGCGCTGAAGCTTTCTTT. This gives the protein CASSPGSAEAFF. The chain has TRBV9 and TRBJ1-1, with D unclear. From germline, CDR1 is SGDLS and CDR2 YYNGEE. Trimming left V 4 bases short and J 6 bases short, with 10 bases between. CDR3 length: 12 residues.

For this clonotype: The junction and the germline gene differ at one end; a read error may be behind it. The J gene is TRBJ2-5, the V gene TRBV5-1; TRBD1 aligns across 8 bases. The CDR3 consists of 16 residues. The V gene's germline CDR1 is SGHRS and CDR2 YFSETQ. The CDR3 here is CASSLPRQGRQENQYF. The CDR3 region has the DNA TGCGCCAGCAGCTTGCCCCGACAGGGGCGCCAAGAGAACCAGTACTTC.

Notes on this clonotype: Mismatch with germline at one junction end may stem from a read error. The gene calls are TRBV7-7 and TRBJ1-5; maybe TRBD1 (5 bases). This CDR3 is 18 amino acids long. The germline V gene encodes CDR1 SSHAT and CDR2 FNYEAQ (reference sequence). CDR3 sequence reads: CASSFYFWGDRGSQPQHF. In nucleotides, the CDR3 is TGTGCTAGCAGCTTTTATTTTTGGGGGGACCGAGGTAGTCAGCCCCAGCATTTT.

This clonotype has just a few counts. This rearrangement joins TRBV20-1 to TRBJ2-1, with D maybe TRBD1 (6 bases). V gave up 3 bases and J gave up 9 bases, with 21 bases separating them. Germline assignment: CDR1 DFQATT and CDR2 SNEGSKA (reference sequence). CDR3 length: 15 residues. The CDR3 spells CSASGPARGGGEQFF. CDR3 DNA sequence: TGCAGTGCTAGTGGTCCCGCCAGGGGTGGAGGTGAGCAGTTCTTC.

This clonotype was seen many times. The genes are TRBV19 and TRBJ2-1; the D gene is possibly TRBD1 (5 bases). CDR1 is LNHDA, CDR2 SQIVND, per germline (reference sequence). Deletions cut 4 bases from V and 15 bases from J, with 16 bases between. The CDR3 has 12 residues. The CDR3 bases are TGTGCCAGTAGTAATCCTCTAGGGGCTCCGTTCTTC. It is translated as CASSNPLGAPFF.

Here the CDR3 reads CASSAGQEAYEQYF. CDR3 DNA sequence: TGTGCCAGCAGCGCGGGACAGGAAGCCTACGAGCAGTACTTC. The V and J genes are TRBV5-5 and TRBJ2-7; the match to TRBD1 covers 8 bases. V was clipped by 4 bases and J by 2 bases; unmatched bases: 5. In germline, CDR1 is SGHKS, CDR2 YYEKEE (reference sequence). The CDR3 sequence is 14 residues long. The variable domain in full, with the rest retrieved from reference TRBV5-5 and TRBJ2-7, is DAGVTQSPTHLIKTRGQQVTLRCSPISGHKSVSWYQQVLGQGPQFIFQYYEKEERGRGNFPDRFSARQFPNYSSELNVNALLLGDSALYLCASSAGQEAYEQYFGPGTRLTVT.

V and J are TRBV24-1 and TRBJ2-2; D remains ambiguous. Per the germline V gene, CDR1 is KGHDR and CDR2 is SFDVKD. This CDR3 has 13 amino acids. The V gene lost 4 bases and the J gene lost 1 base, with 3 bases spanning the gap. Here the CDR3 reads CATSERNTGELFF. Written as DNA, the CDR3 is TGTGCCACCAGTGAGCGGAACACCGGGGAGCTGTTTTTT.

V usage is TRBV7-2 and J usage is TRBJ2-5; TRBD2 might be the D (5 bases). The CDR3 loop spans 13 amino acids. V shed 5 bases and J shed 2 bases, with 9 bases lying between them. The germline V gene encodes CDR1 SGHTA and CDR2 FQGNSA. The CDR3 spells CASSPLAQETQYF. The CDR3, as DNA: TGTGCCAGCAGCCCCCTAGCACAAGAGACCCAGTACTTC.

This clonotype has more than one count but fewer than ten. J is TRBJ2-3 and V is TRBV27; possible D gene TRBD1, 5 bases. The ends were cut back, 4 bases at V and 4 bases at J, with 9 bases in the middle. The V gene's germline CDR1 is MNHEY and CDR2 SMNVEV (reference sequence). The CDR3 length is 13 residues. CDR3 in DNA: TGTGCCAGCAGTTCGATAGGGGCAGATACGCAGTATTTT. Its translation: CASSSIGADTQYF.

The J gene is TRBJ1-1, the V gene TRBV4-3; D not resolved. Germline V lookup: CDR1 LGHNA, CDR2 YSLEER. The V end was cut by 4 bases, the J end by 5 bases, with 11 bases between. The CDR3 is 13 residues long. This CDR3 reads CASSLGWQTEAFF. DNA for the CDR3: TGCGCCAGCAGCCTTGGTTGGCAAACTGAAGCTTTCTTT.

The chain carries TRBV9 and TRBJ2-3, with a weak D call TRBD2 (6 bases). The CDR3 extends over 16 amino acids. The V end lost 0 bases, the J end lost 1 base, and 12 bases lay between the germline ends. Germline CDR1 and CDR2: SGDLS and YYNGEE. CDR3: CASSVVRSSGTDTQYF. CDR3 DNA: TGTGCCAGCAGCGTAGTTAGGTCTAGCGGCACAGATACGCAGTATTTT.

The chain carries TRBV19 and TRBJ2-3; a weak D match, TRBD1 (5 bases). Looked up from germline, CDR1 is LNHDA and CDR2 is SQIVND (reference sequence). The CDR3 is 14 residues long. With 6 bases removed from V and 0 bases from J, the gap between germline ends came to 10 bases. Here the CDR3 reads CASRPDRSTDTQYF. In DNA, the CDR3 is TGTGCCAGTAGGCCCGACAGAAGCACAGATACGCAGTATTTT. The variable domain in full, completed from reference TRBV19 and TRBJ2-3, reads DGGITQSPKYLFRKEGQNVTLSCEQNLNHDAMYWYRQDPGQGLRLIYYSQIVNDFQKGDIAEGYSVSREKKESFPLTVTSAQKNPTAFYLCASRPDRSTDTQYFGPGTRLTVL.

The rearrangement links TRBV7-6 to TRBJ2-2, with TRBD1 identical over 8 bases. The junction had 12 bases not matched to a gene; V was cut back by 6 bases and J by 6 bases. Germline V gives CDR1 SGHVS, CDR2 FNYEAQ. This CDR3 has 16 amino acids. DNA of the CDR3: TGTGCCAGCAGTCGGGCAGGACAGGGCTACCCCGGGGAGCTGTTTTTT. Amino acid sequence: CASSRAGQGYPGELFF.